What follows are 26 T cell receptor beta chains derived from one specimen sequenced in a study of beta chain features in type 1 diabetes. As every portion of the isolated RNA was reverse transcribed, the sequencing read expressed TCRB transcripts. Libraries were prepared by immunoSEQ multiplex PCR; TCRdb keeps only in-frame clonotypes and omits some of them. This sample carries around 160,000 clones, around 8.4% of them seen once, and the ten largest clones take under 0.65%. For these receptors, no antigen is known. The study's findings and limits: There was a moderate but significant shortening of TCRB CDR3s in all four CD4+ subsets of Type 1 diabetes patients.

The sequenced material came from central memory CD4+ T cells from blood. The receptors come from a woman aged 18-30 years with type 1 diabetes.

The sample holds a few counts of this clone. This chain links TRBV14 with TRBJ2-7; 8 bases fit TRBD2. Trimming took 3 bases from V and 2 from J; bases not matched to a gene: 6. Germline-derived CDR1 and CDR2 are SGHDN and FVKESK. The length of the CDR3 is 15 residues. The CDR3 here is CASSHRTGGPYEQYF. The CDR3 DNA follows: TGTGCCAGCAGCCATAGGACGGGGGGGCCCTACGAGCAGTACTTC.

This rearrangement joins TRBV28 to TRBJ2-7; TRBD2 matches 13 bases. The CDR3 extends over 15 amino acids. The junction had 13 bases not matched to a gene; V was cut back by 5 bases and J by 12 bases. Germline CDR1 reads MDHEN; CDR2 reads SYDVKM. CDR3 bases: TGTGCCAGCAGTCCCACCCGGACTAGCGGGAGATCATGGTACTTC. It yields the protein CASSPTRTSGRSWYF. The entire variable domain, with the rest obtained from reference TRBV28 and TRBJ2-7, is as follows: DVKVTQSSRYLVKRTGEKVFLECVQDMDHENMFWYRQDPGLGLRLIYFSYDVKMKEKGDIPEGYSVSREKKERFSLILESASTNQTSMYLCASSPTRTSGRSWYFGPGTRLTVT.

The chain couples TRBV5-1 to TRBJ1-1; possible D gene TRBD1, 5 bases. The CDR3 loop spans 16 amino acids. The ends were cut back, 1 base at V and 3 bases at J, with 16 bases in the middle. CDR1 and CDR2 (germline): SGHRS, YFSETQ. This CDR3 reads CASSLLGGGADTEAFF. CDR3 nucleotide sequence: TGCGCCAGCAGCTTGTTGGGAGGCGGGGCGGACACTGAAGCTTTCTTT.

The rearrangement joins TRBV25-1 to TRBJ1-2, with D uncertain. Germline V gene lookup returns CDR1 MGHDK and CDR2 SYGVNS. With 2 bases removed from V and 6 bases from J, the gap between germline ends came to 10 bases. The CDR3 spans 13 residues. The CDR3 nucleotides read TGTGCCAGCAGTGAAGGTTGGGAGGATGGCTACACCTTC. This codes for CASSEGWEDGYTF.

The chain employs TRBV28 and TRBJ2-1; TRBD2 agrees at 9 bases. There are 15 residues in the CDR3. Looked up from germline, CDR1 is MDHEN and CDR2 is SYDVKM. V lost 6 bases, J lost 9 bases, and 12 bases stayed unmatched. CDR3 sequence (DNA): TGTGCCAGCAGGATAGCGGGAGACCCAACGGGTGAGCAGTTCTTC. It yields the protein CASRIAGDPTGEQFF.

This clone was recorded many times. This rearrangement joins TRBV7-2 to TRBJ2-2; D ambiguous. The length of the CDR3 is 16 residues. Trimming removed 5 bases from V and 3 bases from J, with 16 bases in between. Germline V gene sequence: CDR1 SGHTA, CDR2 FQGNSA. This chain's CDR3 is CASSPYRSSYTGELFF. CDR3 nucleotides: TGTGCCAGCAGCCCCTATCGCAGTAGCTACACCGGGGAGCTGTTTTTT.

This chain joins TRBV10-3 and TRBJ1-5, with a possible D match to TRBD1 (5 bases). Germline CDR1 is ENHRY and CDR2 is SYGVKD. The CDR3 covers 14 residues. Trimming stripped 0 bases from V and 6 bases from J, with 9 bases between. As DNA, the CDR3 is TGTGCCATCAGTGAGTCGGGGGGTGGTCAGCCCCAGCATTTT. Amino acids: CAISESGGGQPQHF.

V gene TRBV2 combines with J gene TRBJ1-2; possibly TRBD1 for D (5 bases). The CDR3 is made up of 11 amino acids. V shed 6 bases and J shed 8 bases, with 10 bases lying between them. In germline, CDR1 is SNHLY, CDR2 FYNNEI. CDR3 amino acids: CASSQKGGYTF. CDR3 sequence (DNA): TGTGCCAGCAGCCAAAAGGGGGGCTACACCTTC.

The chain combines TRBV4-3 with TRBJ1-2; D unclear. This CDR3 spans 15 amino acids. The germline V gene encodes CDR1 LGHNA and CDR2 YSLEER. Trimming took 0 bases from V and 0 from J, leaving 8 bases between them. The CDR3 sequence: CASSQDSGPNYGYTF. The CDR3 DNA reads TGCGCCAGCAGCCAAGATAGCGGGCCTAACTATGGCTACACCTTC.

The chain couples TRBV12-5 to TRBJ2-1; the match to TRBD2 covers 8 bases. Trimming took 5 bases from V and 2 from J; bases not matched to a gene: 8. Germline V gene data show CDR1 as LGHNT and CDR2 as FRNRAP. The CDR3 has 16 amino acids. CDR3 in DNA: TGTGCTAGTGGTAGCCCCAGCGGGGGAGCCTACAATGAGCAGTTCTTC. It yields the protein CASGSPSGGAYNEQFF.

This clone was picked up a small number of times. This chain joins TRBV15 and TRBJ2-2, with TRBD1 matching 7 bases. CDR1 and CDR2 (germline): LNHNV, YYDKDF (reference sequence). The CDR3 loop spans 16 amino acids. With 2 bases clipped from V and 6 bases from J, the junction kept 9 bases outside the gene matches. The CDR3 sequence is CATSRPSTGRAGELFF. The CDR3 DNA reads as TGTGCCACCAGCAGACCATCGACAGGGCGGGCCGGGGAGCTGTTTTTT.

The chain uses TRBV11-2 and TRBJ2-1, with 8 positions matching TRBD2. V lost 5 bases, J lost 9 bases, and 6 bases stayed unmatched. The CDR3 totals 13 residues. Germline assignment: CDR1 SGHAT and CDR2 FQNNGV. The DNA for the CDR3 is TGTGCCAGCAGCCCAAATCGGGGGGGTGAGCAGTTCTTC. Protein sequence: CASSPNRGGEQFF.

This chain links TRBV5-1 with TRBJ2-2; 8 bases match TRBD2. CDR1 and CDR2 (germline): SGHRS, YFSETQ. V lost 4 bases to trimming and J lost 6 bases; unmatched junction nucleotides: 14. CDR3 length equals 17 residues. The DNA for the CDR3 is TGCGCCAGCAGCCCCTCTTCTGGGACTAGGGGGTCCGGGGAGCTGTTTTTT. It yields the protein CASSPSSGTRGSGELFF.

This clone was counted once. The chain recombines TRBV21-1 with TRBJ2-5; TRBD1 was called by the table and not checked on the DNA. TRBV21-1 is a pseudogene locus. This CDR3 spans 14 amino acids. The CDR3 region has the DNA TGTGCCAGCAGCTCATGGACAGGACAGGAGACCCAGTACTTC. Residues: CASSSWTGQETQYF.

The table lists this clone with a few counts. The chain recombines TRBV7-9 with TRBJ1-2; D is unclear. CDR3 length: 12 residues. Germline assignment: CDR1 SEHNR and CDR2 FQNEAQ (reference sequence). V lost 5 bases and J 4 bases, leaving 8 bases between the germline ends. CDR3 region: CASSREGYGYTF. CDR3 nucleotides: TGTGCCAGCAGCCGCGAGGGCTATGGCTACACCTTC.

This chain joins TRBV11-2 and TRBJ2-1, with 10 bases lining up with TRBD2. Germline V gene lookup returns CDR1 SGHAT and CDR2 FQNNGV. The CDR3 consists of 19 residues. The V segment lost 5 bases and the J segment 1 base; nucleotides outside the gene matches: 14. The CDR3 spells CASSVRASGSTGSYNEQFF. Here the CDR3 DNA reads TGTGCCAGCAGCGTACGTGCTAGCGGGAGTACAGGGTCCTACAATGAGCAGTTCTTC.

The sample holds a few counts of this clone. The same CDR3 arises from other DNA sequences in this sample as well. The chain links TRBV18 to TRBJ1-1, with D unresolved. CDR1 KGHSH and CDR2 LQKENI come from the germline V gene. The CDR3 has 13 residues. Trimming stripped 3 bases from V and 1 base from J, with 6 bases between. CDR3 coding DNA: TGTGCCAGCTCACCGACTGCGAACACTGAAGCTTTCTTT. It specifies CASSPTANTEAFF.

The rearrangement joins TRBV6-6 to TRBJ1-1; tentatively, D is TRBD1 (6 bases). Germline V gene sequence: CDR1 MNHNY, CDR2 SVGAGI (reference sequence). The germline V and J ends were trimmed by 6 bases and 6 bases, with 14 bases remaining between them. The CDR3 covers 13 residues. The DNA for the CDR3 is TGTGCCAGCAGGTACGGGGGGGCCCCTGAAGCTTTCTTT. It encodes CASRYGGAPEAFF.

The V gene is TRBV4-2, the J gene TRBJ2-1; a weak D match, TRBD2 (5 bases). The germline V and J ends were trimmed by 0 bases and 4 bases, with 7 bases remaining between them. The length of the CDR3 is 14 residues. Germline CDR1 is LGHNA and CDR2 is YNFKEQ. CDR3 in amino acids: CASSQDLAYNEQFF. CDR3 in DNA: TGTGCCAGCAGCCAAGACCTAGCTTACAATGAGCAGTTCTTC.

This clone was seen just once. V and J are TRBV5-4 and TRBJ1-6, with 7 bases fitting TRBD1. The germline V gene has CDR1 SGHNT and CDR2 YYREEE (reference sequence). J lost 7 bases, V lost 4 bases, and 8 bases had no gene match. The CDR3 is 15 amino acids. CDR3 nucleotides: TGTGCCAGCAGCCCTGGGACAGTAGCAAATTCACCCCTCCACTTT. This encodes CASSPGTVANSPLHF.

Only a few counts were recorded for this clone. The chain is built from TRBV5-1 and TRBJ2-7; D is perhaps TRBD1 (6 bases). Germline V lookup: CDR1 SGHRS, CDR2 YFSETQ. With 2 bases removed from V and 0 bases from J, the gap between germline ends came to 12 bases. The CDR3 is made up of 15 amino acids. The DNA of the CDR3 is TGCGCCAGCAGCTTTACAAGGGGGACCTCCTACGAGCAGTACTTC. Translation gives CASSFTRGTSYEQYF.

Only a few counts were recorded for this clone. The chain joins TRBV4-3 to TRBJ1-1; D is ambiguous. V was cut by 4 bases and J by 1 base, with 7 bases left in between. CDR3 length: 13 amino acids. Germline V gives CDR1 LGHNA, CDR2 YSLEER. The CDR3 nucleotides read TGCGCCAGCAGCCCAGACTGGAACACTGAAGCTTTCTTT. Amino acids: CASSPDWNTEAFF.

The V gene is TRBV7-2, the J gene TRBJ2-7; D uncertain. CDR3 length equals 14 residues. The ends were cut back, 1 base at V and 3 bases at J, with 10 bases in the middle. Germline loops: CDR1 SGHTA, CDR2 FQGNSA. The DNA of the CDR3 is TGTGCCAGCAGCTTAGATGGGCAGTTCTACGAGCAGTACTTC. Protein product: CASSLDGQFYEQYF.

The chain employs TRBV2 and TRBJ1-2, with D uncertain. Germline CDR1 is SNHLY and CDR2 is FYNNEI. Trimming pared 5 bases from V and 3 bases from J, leaving 16 bases between. This CDR3 is 15 amino acids long. The CDR3 DNA follows: TGTGCCAGCAGTCTTACCCTCAACACCGACTATGGCTACACCTTC. Translation: CASSLTLNTDYGYTF.

This rearrangement joins TRBV29-1 to TRBJ2-1, with TRBD1 identical over 8 bases. The length of the CDR3 is 14 residues. The V segment lost 0 bases and the J segment 6 bases; nucleotides outside the gene matches: 4. Per the germline V gene, CDR1 is SQVTM and CDR2 is ANQGSEA. DNA of the CDR3: TGCAGCGTTGAAGACCGACAGGGGTTCAATGAGCAGTTCTTC. Translation: CSVEDRQGFNEQFF.

The rearrangement links TRBV2 to TRBJ2-5; TRBD2 matches 7 bases. Germline V gives CDR1 SNHLY, CDR2 FYNNEI. The J segment lost 7 bases and the V segment lost 7 bases, leaving 3 bases of the junction unmatched. The CDR3 totals 11 residues. CDR3 nucleotide sequence: TGTGCCAGCAAATCGGGGGGGACCCAGTACTTC. Amino acids: CASKSGGTQYF.